These 26 T cell receptor beta chains share one sample of origin, sequenced in a study of cytomegalovirus exposure and HLA in healthy donors. The PCR had 60 Vbeta and 13 Jbeta primers. Assay used: immunoSEQ multiplex PCR; TCRdb lists only in-frame clones, some missing. Of 100,000 to 150,000 clones listed, around three quarters are singletons. The sequenced sample consisted of PBMCs. The receptors originated from a woman between 50 and 59 years old in good health and CMV-seronegative.

The rearrangement uses TRBV28 and TRBJ2-7; 11 bases match TRBD2. CDR1 is MDHEN and CDR2 is SYDVKM in the germline V gene. Losses at the gene ends were 3 bases for V and 6 bases for J; bases not matched to a gene: 7. This CDR3 has 15 residues. The CDR3 DNA sequence: TGTGCCAGCAGTTTTACTAGCGGGAGTCTTGGCGAGCAGTACTTC. This sequence encodes CASSFTSGSLGEQYF.

The chain couples TRBV9 to TRBJ2-5; D is possibly TRBD1 (5 bases). V was pared by 4 bases and J by 6 bases, with 19 bases between. This CDR3 is built from 15 residues. Per germline, CDR1 SGDLS and CDR2 YYNGEE. The CDR3 DNA reads TGTGCCAGCAGCTCAGGGAATCGACCCGGCCAGACCCAGTACTTC. It codes for CASSSGNRPGQTQYF.

This chain connects TRBV7-6 to TRBJ2-7; TRBD2 matches 10 bases. The germline V gene has CDR1 SGHVS and CDR2 FNYEAQ. With 2 bases clipped from V and 7 bases from J, the junction kept 5 bases outside the gene matches. This CDR3 has 14 residues. The CDR3 sequence: CASSLIAGGGEQYF. The CDR3 DNA reads TGTGCCAGCAGCTTAATAGCGGGAGGAGGAGAGCAGTACTTC.

The CDR3: CASSVPWGGAGNTEAFF. The CDR3 nucleotides read TGTGCCAGCAGTGTACCTTGGGGGGGCGCGGGGAACACTGAAGCTTTCTTT. The chain employs TRBV6-1 and TRBJ1-1, with a tentative D call TRBD1 (6 bases). The length of the CDR3 is 17 residues. Germline lookup yields CDR1 MNHNS and CDR2 SASEGT. Trimming removed 4 bases from V and 1 base from J, with 19 bases in between.

The J gene is TRBJ1-5, the V gene TRBV27, with 7 bases fitting TRBD1. Trimming cost V 7 bases and J 1 base; bases outside gene matches: 4. This CDR3 has 14 amino acids. Germline CDR1 reads MNHEY; CDR2 reads SMNVEV (reference sequence). CDR3: CASKGQLSNQPQHF. CDR3 coding DNA: TGTGCCAGCAAGGGACAGCTAAGCAATCAGCCCCAGCATTTT.

The chain recombines TRBV7-2 with TRBJ2-5; D remains ambiguous. The DNA end is a closer match to TRBJ2-7, so the J assignment may be wrong. Germline V gene lookup returns CDR1 SGHTA and CDR2 FQGNSA. The CDR3 loop spans 12 amino acids. CDR3 loop: CASRLSSYEQYF. In nucleotides, the CDR3 is TGTGCCAGCAGACTAAGCTCCTACGAGCAGTACTTC.

This chain joins TRBV9 and TRBJ1-1, with unresolved D. The CDR3 contains 14 residues. Between the trimmed V and J ends, which lost 2 bases and 0 bases, there was a span of 8 bases. Germline V gene lookup returns CDR1 SGDLS and CDR2 YYNGEE. The CDR3 spells CASSVTQVNTEAFF. CDR3 in DNA: TGTGCCAGCAGCGTGACCCAGGTGAACACTGAAGCTTTCTTT.

The chain combines TRBV7-2 with TRBJ2-1; a weak D match, TRBD2 (7 bases). The CDR3 runs to 16 residues. Trimming removed 5 bases from V and 4 bases from J, with 18 bases in between. Germline lookup yields CDR1 SGHTA and CDR2 FQGNSA. The CDR3 DNA follows: TGTGCCAGCAGCCCCCGTTGGGGGGGCTCATACAATGAGCAGTTCTTC. Its protein product is CASSPRWGGSYNEQFF. Combining the CDR3 with reference TRBV7-2 and TRBJ2-1 gives the whole variable domain GAGVSQSPSNKVTEKGKDVELRCDPISGHTALYWYRQSLGQGLEFLIYFQGNSAPDKSGLPSDRFSAERTGGSVSTLTIQRTQQEDSAVYLCASSPRWGGSYNEQFFGPGTRLTVL.

The J gene is TRBJ2-2, the V gene TRBV4-3; a weak D match, TRBD1 (5 bases). This CDR3 is 15 amino acids long. From germline, CDR1 is LGHNA and CDR2 YSLEER. V lost 4 bases, J lost 1 base, and 10 bases lay in between. The CDR3 nucleotides are TGCGCCAGCAGCCGAGGCAGGGTGAACACCGGGGAGCTGTTTTTT. It translates to CASSRGRVNTGELFF.

The table lists this clone with a count of one. The genes are TRBV30 and TRBJ2-3; TRBD2 aligns across 8 bases. The CDR3 has 14 amino acids. Per the germline V gene, CDR1 is GTSNPN and CDR2 is SVGIG (reference sequence). V dropped 4 bases and J dropped 6; count of bases not matched to a gene: 9. As DNA, the CDR3 is TGTGCCTGGAACGGCGCCAAGCGGGGGGATACGCAGTATTTT. Its translation is CAWNGAKRGDTQYF.

The V gene is TRBV6-1, the J gene TRBJ2-2; possibly TRBD1 for D (6 bases). This CDR3 has 13 residues. The V end was cut by 9 bases, the J end by 5 bases, with 13 bases between. Germline V gene lookup returns CDR1 MNHNS and CDR2 SASEGT. CDR3 DNA: TGTGCCAGTCAGGGGTCAGGTACCGGGGAGCTGTTTTTT. Its translation is CASQGSGTGELFF.

J is TRBJ2-7 and V is TRBV7-2; 9 nucleotides match TRBD1. The CDR3 spans 15 residues. CDR1 is SGHTA, CDR2 FQGNSA, per germline. The J segment lost 6 bases and the V segment lost 6 bases, leaving 12 bases of the junction unmatched. CDR3 nucleotide sequence: TGTGCCAGCAGTCCCCTCCCGGAGACAGGGGGCGAGCAGTACTTC. It encodes CASSPLPETGGEQYF.

V gene TRBV30 combines with J gene TRBJ2-7, with D hard to call. From germline, CDR1 is GTSNPN and CDR2 SVGIG (reference sequence). This CDR3 comprises 14 residues. Trimming cost V 0 bases and J 2 bases, with 11 bases left between them. CDR3 coding DNA: TGTGCCTGGAGTGTACTGACGGGTGCCTACGAGCAGTACTTC. This sequence encodes CAWSVLTGAYEQYF. Full variable domain (rest looked up from reference TRBV30 and TRBJ2-7): SQTIHQWPATLVQPVGSPLSLECTVEGTSNPNLYWYRQAAGRGLQLLFYSVGIGQISSEVPQNLSASRPQDRQFILSSKKLLLSDSGFYLCAWSVLTGAYEQYFGPGTRLTVT.

This rearrangement joins TRBV4-3 to TRBJ2-2; perhaps TRBD1 as D (6 bases). Germline-derived CDR1 and CDR2 are LGHNA and YSLEER. The V end was cut by 4 bases, the J end by 0 bases, with 18 bases between. The CDR3 length is 18 residues. The CDR3 reads CASSRARPGAPNTGELFF. CDR3 DNA: TGCGCCAGCAGCCGAGCGAGACCAGGGGCCCCGAACACCGGGGAGCTGTTTTTT.

This chain joins TRBV27 and TRBJ2-1; 11 bases align to TRBD1. V shed 8 bases, J shed 8 bases, and the junction held 8 bases outside the gene matches. In germline, CDR1 is MNHEY, CDR2 SMNVEV (reference sequence). The CDR3 covers 14 residues. The CDR3 loop reads CASWRGQGVHEQFF. The CDR3 nucleotides are TGTGCCAGCTGGAGGGGACAGGGGGTCCATGAGCAGTTCTTC.

The V and J genes are TRBV7-9 and TRBJ2-3; D is ambiguous. The CDR3 consists of 14 residues. Trimming took off 0 bases at V and 14 bases at J, with 18 bases between the two ends. Looked up from germline, CDR1 is SEHNR and CDR2 is FQNEAQ (reference sequence). The CDR3 region has the DNA TGTGCCAGCAGCTTAGCGAGCGCTGTACGAACGGGGTATTTT. Amino acids: CASSLASAVRTGYF.

This clone showed up just once. The chain uses TRBV5-4 and TRBJ2-1; D not resolved. CDR3 size: 15 residues. Germline V gene data show CDR1 as SGHNT and CDR2 as YYREEE (reference sequence). Trimming pared 5 bases from V and 7 bases from J, leaving 19 bases between. CDR3 in amino acids: CASSYDPGGRNEQFF. As DNA, the CDR3 is TGTGCCAGCAGTTATGATCCCGGTGGTAGAAATGAGCAGTTCTTC.

Note on this clone: Its ends do not fully match the called genes, so a read error is possible. The rearrangement links TRBV7-9 to TRBJ1-1; perhaps TRBD1 as D (5 bases). Germline CDR1 is SEHNR and CDR2 is FQNEAQ (reference sequence). This CDR3 contains 13 residues. CDR3: CASSPTVNPEAFF. As DNA, the CDR3 is TGTGCCAGCAGCCCGACAGTGAACCCTGAAGCTTTCTTT.

The CDR3 DNA reads TGTGCCAGTTCGACTAGCGGGGGCCCCTCCTACGAGCAGTACTTC. Translated: CASSTSGGPSYEQYF. The chain recombines TRBV19 with TRBJ2-7, with 12 nucleotides matching TRBD2. With V trimmed by 8 bases and J by 0 bases, 5 bases remained unmatched. Germline V lookup: CDR1 LNHDA, CDR2 SQIVND (reference sequence). There are 15 residues in the CDR3.

This chain uses TRBV27 with TRBJ1-1; 7 bases agree with TRBD1. The CDR3 consists of 15 residues. V gave up 5 bases and J gave up 4 bases; unmatched junction bases: 10. Germline V gene data show CDR1 as MNHEY and CDR2 as SMNVEV (reference sequence). The CDR3 protein is CASSTHQGVGTEAFF. The CDR3 coding sequence is TGTGCCAGCAGTACCCACCAGGGGGTTGGCACTGAAGCTTTCTTT.

The chain employs TRBV4-1 and TRBJ2-1; the D is unclear. There are 15 residues in the CDR3. Germline V gene lookup returns CDR1 MGHRA and CDR2 YSYEKL. V was pared by 4 bases and J by 0 bases, with 10 bases between. CDR3 nucleotides: TGCGCCAGCAGCCTGGTCGATAGCTCCTACAATGAGCAGTTCTTC. Protein sequence: CASSLVDSSYNEQFF.

The chain is built from TRBV7-2 and TRBJ2-2; 8 nucleotides agree with TRBD1. CDR1 and CDR2 from the germline V gene are SGHTA and FQGNSA. The CDR3 sequence is 16 residues long. V dropped 1 base and J dropped 2; count of bases not matched to a gene: 3. CDR3 amino acids: CASSLDGQGNTGELFF. The CDR3 nucleotides read TGTGCCAGCAGCTTAGACGGACAGGGCAACACCGGGGAGCTGTTTTTT.

V usage is TRBV5-4 and J usage is TRBJ2-7; the match to TRBD2 covers 8 bases. Germline assignment: CDR1 SGHNT and CDR2 YYREEE (reference sequence). The length of the CDR3 is 16 residues. Trimming at V came to 0 bases and at J to 0 bases, leaving 5 bases not matched to a gene. The CDR3 sequence: CASSLAGGTGSYEQYF. DNA of the CDR3: TGTGCCAGCAGCTTGGCGGGGGGGACTGGCTCCTACGAGCAGTACTTC.

The chain uses TRBV18 and TRBJ1-4, with TRBD1 identical over 7 bases. V was pared by 4 bases and J by 6 bases, with 8 bases of the junction left unmatched. Germline V gene data show CDR1 as KGHSH and CDR2 as LQKENI. The CDR3 covers 15 residues. CDR3: CASSLRQGLYEKLFF. In nucleotides, the CDR3 is TGTGCCAGCTCACTCAGACAGGGATTATATGAAAAACTGTTTTTT.

The V call is TRBV11-2, the J call TRBJ2-3; 8 bases are a match to TRBD1. The CDR3 sequence is 15 residues long. After removal of 3 bases from V and 4 bases from J, the junction contained 6 bases not matched to a gene. The V gene's germline CDR1 is SGHAT and CDR2 FQNNGV. The CDR3 loop reads CASSFPQGAADTQYF. The CDR3 nucleotides read TGTGCCAGCAGCTTTCCCCAGGGGGCCGCAGATACGCAGTATTTT.

This clone occurred a few times. V is TRBV30 and J is TRBJ2-1; no reliable D call. Trimming took off 3 bases at V and 1 base at J, with 4 bases between the two ends. CDR3 length: 12 amino acids. Looked up from germline, CDR1 is GTSNPN and CDR2 is SVGIG (reference sequence). The CDR3 DNA reads as TGTGCCTGGAGACTTTCCTACAATGAGCAGTTCTTC. Translating gives CAWRLSYNEQFF.